These 29 T cell receptor beta chains originate from one sample sequenced in a study of blood T cell repertoires in COVID-19. Sequencing was performed with immunoSEQ multiplex PCR; in TCRdb, only in-frame clones are kept and a portion is missing. The repertoire holds fewer than 200,000 clones, with around 78% as singletons. The sample taken for sequencing was PBMCs or T cells enriched from blood (not recorded which). The origin of the receptors is a woman aged 50 to 60 who had recovered from COVID-19.

This clone has just a few counts. V usage is TRBV25-1 and J usage is TRBJ2-2; D remains unclear. Germline CDR1 and CDR2: MGHDK and SYGVNS. The length of the CDR3 is 16 residues. V lost 3 bases and J 3 bases, leaving 14 bases between the germline ends. The CDR3 bases are TGTGCCAGCAGTGATTCCCCGAGGCCCCACACCGGGGAGCTGTTTTTT. It encodes CASSDSPRPHTGELFF. Full variable domain (outside the CDR3, taken from reference TRBV25-1 and TRBJ2-2): EADIYQTPRYLVIGTGKKITLECSQTMGHDKMYWYQQDPGMELHLIHYSYGVNSTEKGDLSSESTVSRIRTEHFPLTLESARPSHTSQYLCASSDSPRPHTGELFFGEGSRLTVL.

The chain couples TRBV28 to TRBJ1-2; 8 bases map to TRBD1. The CDR3 sequence is 14 residues long. The germline CDR1 and CDR2 sequences are MDHEN and SYDVKM. V lost 2 bases and J lost 8; bases outside the gene matches: 7. CDR3 in DNA: TGTGCCAGCAGTTTAACGGCAGGGGGCTTGGGCTACACCTTC. It encodes CASSLTAGGLGYTF.

V gene TRBV5-1 combines with J gene TRBJ2-5; a possible D gene is TRBD1 (6 bases). Germline V gene lookup returns CDR1 SGHRS and CDR2 YFSETQ. CDR3 size: 15 residues. V lost 2 bases and J lost 2, with 13 bases in between. The CDR3 DNA sequence: TGCGCCAGCAGCTTTGGGACAACTACTCAAGAGACCCAGTACTTC. Protein sequence: CASSFGTTTQETQYF.

The chain has TRBV7-9 and TRBJ1-1; TRBD1 matches at 9 bases. The CDR3 contains 13 residues. J was trimmed by 3 bases and V by 6 bases; bases with no gene match: 2. The germline V gene encodes CDR1 SEHNR and CDR2 FQNEAQ (reference sequence). CDR3 in DNA: TGTGCCAGCAGATGGACAGGGGACACTGAAGCTTTCTTT. This translates into CASRWTGDTEAFF.

The chain is built from TRBV28 and TRBJ1-5; a weak D match, TRBD1 (5 bases). This CDR3 spans 15 amino acids. Trimming took off 5 bases at V and 4 bases at J, with 15 bases between the two ends. CDR1 and CDR2 (germline): MDHEN, SYDVKM. Written as DNA, the CDR3 is TGTGCCAGCAGTACGACCCAGGGTCTTAATCAGCCCCAGCATTTT. Translated, it gives CASSTTQGLNQPQHF. Based on the CDR3 plus reference TRBV28 and TRBJ1-5, the full variable domain is DVKVTQSSRYLVKRTGEKVFLECVQDMDHENMFWYRQDPGLGLRLIYFSYDVKMKEKGDIPEGYSVSREKKERFSLILESASTNQTSMYLCASSTTQGLNQPQHFGDGTRLSIL.

This clone was detected only once. CDR3 protein: CASSTLDRVSGNTEAFF. The CDR3 DNA follows: TGTGCCAGCAGCACCCTTGACAGGGTTTCAGGGAACACTGAAGCTTTCTTT. The J gene is TRBJ1-1, the V gene TRBV7-9; TRBD1 matches at 7 bases. V shed 5 bases and J 1 base; nucleotides not matched to a gene: 13. The CDR3 runs 17 residues. CDR1 SEHNR and CDR2 FQNEAQ come from the germline V gene (reference sequence).

The V and J genes are TRBV28 and TRBJ1-2, with D maybe TRBD1 (6 bases). Trimming pared 4 bases from V and 4 bases from J, leaving 13 bases between. There are 14 residues in the CDR3. Germline assignment: CDR1 MDHEN and CDR2 SYDVKM. CDR3 coding DNA: TGTGCCAGCAGTTCCCGCCCGACAGGCTATGGCTACACCTTC. This sequence encodes CASSSRPTGYGYTF.

V usage is TRBV7-9 and J usage is TRBJ1-1; no clear D gene. Germline CDR1 SEHNR, CDR2 FQNEAQ (reference sequence). The CDR3 consists of 15 residues. V gave up 5 bases and J gave up 4 bases, with 17 bases separating them. CDR3 sequence reads: CASSPREGFSTEAFF. The CDR3 DNA is TGTGCCAGCAGCCCACGGGAGGGTTTCAGCACTGAAGCTTTCTTT.

Only a few counts were recorded for this clone. The genes are TRBV28 and TRBJ1-1; 8 bases align to TRBD1. V lost 5 bases to trimming and J lost 7 bases; unmatched junction nucleotides: 12. CDR1 is MDHEN, CDR2 SYDVKM, per germline. This CDR3 region has 15 residues. The DNA for the CDR3 is TGTGCCAGCAGTCCTCTGGGTACGACAGGGGATGAAGCTTTCTTT. It translates to CASSPLGTTGDEAFF.

V is TRBV18 and J is TRBJ1-1; D gene uncertain. This CDR3 region has 15 residues. CDR1 and CDR2 (germline): KGHSH, LQKENI. Trimming removed 1 base from V and 3 bases from J, with 12 bases in between. The CDR3 nucleotides read TGTGCCAGCTCACCACTCGAGTACGAAGACACTGAAGCTTTCTTT. The encoded protein is CASSPLEYEDTEAFF.

The chain is built from TRBV30 and TRBJ1-6, with D possibly matching TRBD1 (6 bases). The V end was cut by 4 bases, the J end by 10 bases, with 11 bases between. Germline V gene data show CDR1 as GTSNPN and CDR2 as SVGIG (reference sequence). The CDR3 is 12 amino acids. DNA of the CDR3: TGTGCCTGGAACAGGGATCGGTCACCCCTCCACTTT. This encodes CAWNRDRSPLHF. Together with reference TRBV30 and TRBJ1-6, the CDR3 gives the full variable domain: SQTIHQWPATLVQPVGSPLSLECTVEGTSNPNLYWYRQAAGRGLQLLFYSVGIGQISSEVPQNLSASRPQDRQFILSSKKLLLSDSGFYLCAWNRDRSPLHFGNGTRLTVT.

In its sample, this clone was seen once. J is TRBJ2-1 and V is TRBV5-4; TRBD2 aligns across 9 bases. The CDR3 is made up of 16 amino acids. Trimming took 10 bases from V and 2 from J; bases not matched to a gene: 13. The germline CDR1 and CDR2 sequences are SGHNT and YYREEE (reference sequence). CDR3 protein: CAHRRGGQPAYNEQFF. The DNA for the CDR3 is TGTGCCCACCGGCGGGGGGGCCAGCCAGCCTACAATGAGCAGTTCTTC. Filled out from reference TRBV5-4 and TRBJ2-1, the complete variable domain reads ETGVTQSPTHLIKTRGQQVTLRCSSQSGHNTVSWYQQALGQGPQFIFQYYREEENGRGNFPPRFSGLQFPNYSSELNVNALELDDSALYLCAHRRGGQPAYNEQFFGPGTRLTVL.

The V and J genes are TRBV5-1 and TRBJ1-2; D ambiguous. With 3 bases removed from V and 6 bases from J, the gap between germline ends came to 12 bases. The CDR3 is made up of 13 amino acids. Per the germline V gene, CDR1 is SGHRS and CDR2 is YFSETQ. DNA of the CDR3: TGCGCCAGCAGCTCGGGTCCCTTAAATGGCTACACCTTC. This sequence encodes CASSSGPLNGYTF.

The chain uses TRBV5-6 and TRBJ2-3; 8 nucleotides line up with TRBD1. The CDR3 is 13 residues long. CDR1 and CDR2 from the germline V gene are SGHDT and YYEEEE. The ends lost 5 bases at V and 6 bases at J; junction bases unmatched: 5. The CDR3 sequence is CASRLTGGDTQYF. Here the CDR3 DNA reads TGTGCCAGCAGGCTCACAGGGGGGGATACGCAGTATTTT.

The chain links TRBV7-3 to TRBJ1-6; 7 bases are a match to TRBD1. Germline CDR1 reads SGHTA; CDR2 reads FQGTGA. The CDR3 sequence is 16 residues long. J gave up 0 bases and V 5 bases, and 4 bases lay outside the gene matches. CDR3 in DNA: TGTGCCAGCAGCCCGGACAGGAGCTCCTATAATTCACCCCTCCACTTT. Translation gives CASSPDRSSYNSPLHF.

V and J are TRBV16 and TRBJ1-2; D uncertain. V was trimmed by 3 bases and J by 5 bases, leaving 10 bases between them. Germline CDR1 is KGHSY and CDR2 is FQNENV. The CDR3 has 13 residues. The CDR3 reads CASSQAGRYGYTF. The CDR3 nucleotides read TGTGCCAGCAGCCAGGCGGGGAGGTATGGCTACACCTTC. The complete variable domain, with remaining parts taken from reference TRBV16 and TRBJ1-2, reads GEEVAQTPKHLVRGEGQKAKLYCAPIKGHSYVFWYQQVLKNEFKFLISFQNENVFDETGMPKERFSAKCLPNSPCSLEIQATKLEDSAVYFCASSQAGRYGYTFGSGTRLTVV.

The CDR3 DNA follows: TGTGCCAGCTCACCCCAGGGACAGGGCAATGGCTACACCTTC. Amino acid sequence: CASSPQGQGNGYTF. J is TRBJ1-2 and V is TRBV18; TRBD1 matches at 9 bases. Germline CDR1 reads KGHSH; CDR2 reads LQKENI. V was clipped by 3 bases and J by 6 bases; unmatched bases: 5. The CDR3 totals 14 residues.

In its sample, this clone was seen once. The chain has TRBV27 and TRBJ1-1, with 7 bases aligning to TRBD1. This CDR3 has 13 residues. Trimming at V came to 6 bases and at J to 2 bases, leaving 3 bases not matched to a gene. The germline V gene has CDR1 MNHEY and CDR2 SMNVEV (reference sequence). CDR3 in DNA: TGTGCCAGCAGCCGACAGGGCAACACTGAAGCTTTCTTT. This translates into CASSRQGNTEAFF.

J is TRBJ1-3 and V is TRBV6-1, with D possibly matching TRBD1 (5 bases). Germline values: CDR1 MNHNS, CDR2 SASEGT. V was cut by 1 base and J by 4 bases, with 11 bases left in between. The CDR3 spans 15 residues. The CDR3 DNA is TGTGCCAGCAGTGAAGGGGTCTACAGGGGAAACACCATATATTTT. This translates into CASSEGVYRGNTIYF.

The chain couples TRBV11-3 to TRBJ2-1; 10 positions agree with TRBD1. CDR1 SGHNT and CDR2 YENEEA come from the germline V gene. Trimming cost V 5 bases and J 9 bases; bases outside gene matches: 7. The CDR3 covers 14 residues. The CDR3 here is CASSQVDRGFEQFF. CDR3 nucleotide sequence: TGTGCCAGCAGCCAAGTGGACAGGGGGTTTGAGCAGTTCTTC.

The chain is built from TRBV3-1 (or the pseudogene TRBV3-2) and TRBJ2-5, with 9 bases matching TRBD2. The germline gives CDR1 LGHDT, CDR2 YNNKEL (reference sequence). The CDR3 has 13 residues. The trim removed 5 bases at V and 6 bases at J, leaving 4 bases unmatched. Here the CDR3 reads CASSGGRAKTQYF. As DNA, the CDR3 is TGTGCCAGCAGCGGCGGGAGGGCGAAGACCCAGTACTTC.

This chain links TRBV12-3 or TRBV12-4 with TRBJ1-2; tentative D call: TRBD1 (5 bases). V was clipped by 3 bases and J by 5 bases, with 10 bases between them. CDR3 length equals 13 residues. Here the CDR3 DNA reads TGTGCCAGCAGTTTGATAGGGGCGTATGGCTACACCTTC. Translated: CASSLIGAYGYTF.

The chain links TRBV18 to TRBJ1-5, with D hard to call. The CDR3 covers 13 residues. The germline V gene has CDR1 KGHSH and CDR2 LQKENI. Trimming took off 3 bases at V and 6 bases at J, with 9 bases between the two ends. In DNA, the CDR3 is TGTGCCAGCTCACCTACTTCTACTCAGCCCCAGCATTTT. Translating it yields CASSPTSTQPQHF.

The chain employs TRBV5-1 and TRBJ2-2, with 7 bases that match TRBD2. The CDR3 is made up of 15 amino acids. Germline loops: CDR1 SGHRS, CDR2 YFSETQ. V lost 10 bases, J lost 1 base, and 10 bases stayed unmatched. This CDR3 is CALGPRGRNTGELFF. In DNA, the CDR3 is TGCGCCCTTGGCCCGCGGGGGAGGAACACCGGGGAGCTGTTTTTT.

V is TRBV4-2 and J is TRBJ1-1, with TRBD1 matching 8 bases. V lost 7 bases, J lost 4 bases, and 8 bases stayed unmatched. From germline, CDR1 is LGHNA and CDR2 YNFKEQ. CDR3 length equals 14 residues. This CDR3 is CASTTQGAGTEAFF. The CDR3 DNA follows: TGTGCCAGCACAACGCAGGGGGCAGGCACTGAAGCTTTCTTT.

This sequence joins TRBV11-3 and TRBJ1-1; D is unclear. The V gene's germline CDR1 is SGHNT and CDR2 YENEEA. This CDR3 is 15 amino acids long. V was shortened by 1 base and J by 0 bases, with 9 bases between the two germline ends. For the CDR3, the DNA is TGTGCCAGCAGCTTAGGAGGAGGAATGAACACTGAAGCTTTCTTT. Its protein product is CASSLGGGMNTEAFF.

This chain uses TRBV5-4 with TRBJ2-5, with D perhaps TRBD2 (5 bases). The CDR3 runs 14 residues. Looked up from germline, CDR1 is SGHNT and CDR2 is YYREEE (reference sequence). The ends were cut back, 2 bases at V and 2 bases at J, with 10 bases in the middle. The DNA of the CDR3 is TGTGCCAGCAGCTTCCTAGCAGCACAAGAGACCCAGTACTTC. This gives the protein CASSFLAAQETQYF. The full variable domain, with the rest looked up from reference TRBV5-4 and TRBJ2-5, is ETGVTQSPTHLIKTRGQQVTLRCSSQSGHNTVSWYQQALGQGPQFIFQYYREEENGRGNFPPRFSGLQFPNYSSELNVNALELDDSALYLCASSFLAAQETQYFGPGTRLLVL.

This chain uses TRBV12-3 or TRBV12-4 with TRBJ2-7; TRBD2 agrees at 8 bases. The CDR3 spans 13 residues. V shed 3 bases and J 7 bases; nucleotides not matched to a gene: 5. The CDR3 DNA is TGTGCCAGCAGTTTGTCGGGAGGGGGTGAGCAGTACGTC. This sequence encodes CASSLSGGGEQYV.

The chain joins TRBV24-1 to TRBJ2-1; 14 positions agree with TRBD2. The CDR3 length is 17 residues. V trimming: 12 bases; J trimming: 0 bases; junction bases outside the gene matches: 9. Germline lookup yields CDR1 KGHDR and CDR2 SFDVKD. The CDR3 reads CAPAGLAGESSYNEQFF. The DNA for the CDR3 is TGTGCCCCAGCGGGACTAGCGGGGGAGAGCTCCTACAATGAGCAGTTCTTC.